The present T cell receptor (beta chain) was sequenced within a study of T-cell reconstitution after alpha-beta-depleted transplantation in children. The study, taken as a whole, reports: Reports say that about two months after transplant, the alpha-beta T cells came out of several hundred graft clones that had expanded.

The germline V and J ends were trimmed by 3 bases and 2 bases, with 16 bases remaining between them. The germline gives CDR1 SGHTA, CDR2 FQGNSA. The CDR3 runs 16 residues. Worth noting for this clonotype: What it binds is not known.

It was with unique molecular identifiers that the TCRbeta library was prepared. TCRdb redid the calling of the PCR reads with MiXCR, one entry per CDR3 protein. The sample lists around 580,000 distinct CDR3 sequences; 23% were seen once. The sample consisted of PBMCs, mostly from graft donor cells, taken 360 days after TCRalphabeta/CD19-depleted stem cell transplant. The source is a boy in the first two years of life who had a stem cell transplant for acute myeloid leukemia, so the T cells may come from the graft donor. The chain links TRBV7-2 to TRBJ2-5; D is possibly TRBD1 (5 bases). In DNA form, the CDR3 reads TGTGCCAGCAGCTTGGTAGGTGGACACACTCAAGAGACCCAGTACTTC. Its translation is CASSLVGGHTQETQYF.